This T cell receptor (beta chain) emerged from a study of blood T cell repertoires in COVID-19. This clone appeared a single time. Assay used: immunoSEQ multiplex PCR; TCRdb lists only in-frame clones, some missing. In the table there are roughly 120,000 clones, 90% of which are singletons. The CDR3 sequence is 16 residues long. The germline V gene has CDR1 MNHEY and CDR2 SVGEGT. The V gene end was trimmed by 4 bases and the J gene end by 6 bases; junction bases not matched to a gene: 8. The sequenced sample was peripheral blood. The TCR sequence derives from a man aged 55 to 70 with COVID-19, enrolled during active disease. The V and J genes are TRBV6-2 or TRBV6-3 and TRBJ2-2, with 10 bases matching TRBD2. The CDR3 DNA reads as TGTGCCAGCAGTTTCTCTAGCGGGAGTTGGCCCGGGGAGCTGTTTTTT. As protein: CASSFSSGSWPGELFF.